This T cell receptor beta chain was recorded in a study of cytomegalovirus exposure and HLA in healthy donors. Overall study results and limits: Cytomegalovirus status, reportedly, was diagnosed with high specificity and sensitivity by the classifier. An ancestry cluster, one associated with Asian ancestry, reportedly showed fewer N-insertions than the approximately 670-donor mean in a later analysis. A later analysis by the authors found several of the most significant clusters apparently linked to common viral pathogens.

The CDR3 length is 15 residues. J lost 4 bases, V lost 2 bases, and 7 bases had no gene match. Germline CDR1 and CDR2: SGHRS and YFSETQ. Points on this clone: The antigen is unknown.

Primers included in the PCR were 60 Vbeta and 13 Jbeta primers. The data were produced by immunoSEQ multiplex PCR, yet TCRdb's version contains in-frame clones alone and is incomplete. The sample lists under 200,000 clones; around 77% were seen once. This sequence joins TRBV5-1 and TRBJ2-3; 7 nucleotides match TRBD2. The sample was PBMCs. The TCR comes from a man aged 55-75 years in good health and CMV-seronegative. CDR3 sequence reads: CASSFSGGRADTQYF. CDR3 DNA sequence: TGCGCCAGCAGCTTTTCGGGGGGACGCGCAGATACGCAGTATTTT.